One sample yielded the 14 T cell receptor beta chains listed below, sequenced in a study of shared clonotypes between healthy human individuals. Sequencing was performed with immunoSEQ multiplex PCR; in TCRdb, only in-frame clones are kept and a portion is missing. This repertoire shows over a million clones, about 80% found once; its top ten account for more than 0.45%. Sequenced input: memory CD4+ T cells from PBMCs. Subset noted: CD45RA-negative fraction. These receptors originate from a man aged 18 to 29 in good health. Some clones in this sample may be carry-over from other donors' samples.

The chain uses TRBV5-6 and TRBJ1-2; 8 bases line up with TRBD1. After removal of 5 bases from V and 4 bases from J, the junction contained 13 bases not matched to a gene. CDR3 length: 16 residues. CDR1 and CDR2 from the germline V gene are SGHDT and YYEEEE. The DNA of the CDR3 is TGTGCCAGCAGGAGAGATACAGGGGGGCGAGGCTATGGCTACACCTTC. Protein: CASRRDTGGRGYGYTF.

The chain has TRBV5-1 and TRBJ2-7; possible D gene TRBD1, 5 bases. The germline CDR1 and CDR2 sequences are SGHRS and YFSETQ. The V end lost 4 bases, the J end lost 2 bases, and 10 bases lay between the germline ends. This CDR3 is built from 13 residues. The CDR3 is CASSPQGAYEQYF. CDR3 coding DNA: TGCGCCAGCAGCCCCCAGGGTGCCTACGAGCAGTACTTC.

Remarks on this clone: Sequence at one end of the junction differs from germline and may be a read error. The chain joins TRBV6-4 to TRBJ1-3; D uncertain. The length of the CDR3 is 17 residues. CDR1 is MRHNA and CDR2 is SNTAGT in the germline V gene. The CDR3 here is CASNDRGQASSGNTIYF. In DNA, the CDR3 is TGTGCCAGCAATGACCGTGGGCAGGCGAGCTCTGGAAACACCATATATTTT.

CDR3 in amino acids: CASSLTSGTNEQFF. The CDR3 nucleotides read TGTGCCAGCAGCTTAACTAGCGGGACCAATGAGCAGTTCTTC. J is TRBJ2-1 and V is TRBV7-9; TRBD2 agrees at 10 bases. The germline V gene encodes CDR1 SEHNR and CDR2 FQNEAQ (reference sequence). CDR3 length: 14 residues. The J segment lost 6 bases and the V segment lost 2 bases, leaving 1 base of the junction unmatched.

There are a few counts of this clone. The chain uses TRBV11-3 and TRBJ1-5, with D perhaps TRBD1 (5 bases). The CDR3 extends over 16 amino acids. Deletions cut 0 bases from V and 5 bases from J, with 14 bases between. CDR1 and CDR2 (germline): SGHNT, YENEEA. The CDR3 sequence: CASSLDGRGKYQPQHF. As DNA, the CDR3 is TGTGCCAGCAGCTTAGATGGTCGGGGGAAGTATCAGCCCCAGCATTTT.

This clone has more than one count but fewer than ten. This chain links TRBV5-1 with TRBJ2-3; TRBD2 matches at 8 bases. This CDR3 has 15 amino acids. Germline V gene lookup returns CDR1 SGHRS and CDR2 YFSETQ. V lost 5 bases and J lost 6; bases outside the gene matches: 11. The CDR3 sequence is CASRRIAGSGDTQYF. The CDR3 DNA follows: TGCGCCAGCAGGAGAATAGCGGGATCGGGGGATACGCAGTATTTT.

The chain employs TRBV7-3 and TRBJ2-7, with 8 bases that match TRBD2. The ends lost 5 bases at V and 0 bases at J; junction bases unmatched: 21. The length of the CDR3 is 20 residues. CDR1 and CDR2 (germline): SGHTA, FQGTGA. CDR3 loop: CASSLLRISGNRFSSYEQYF. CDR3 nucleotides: TGTGCCAGCAGCCTACTTAGAATTAGCGGGAACCGATTTAGCTCCTACGAGCAGTACTTC.

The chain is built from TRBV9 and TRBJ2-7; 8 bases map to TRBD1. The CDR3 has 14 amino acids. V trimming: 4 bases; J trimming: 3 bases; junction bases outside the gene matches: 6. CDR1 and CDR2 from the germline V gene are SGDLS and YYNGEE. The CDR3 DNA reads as TGTGCCAGCAGCAAAGACAGGGGAGACTACGAGCAGTACTTC. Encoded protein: CASSKDRGDYEQYF.

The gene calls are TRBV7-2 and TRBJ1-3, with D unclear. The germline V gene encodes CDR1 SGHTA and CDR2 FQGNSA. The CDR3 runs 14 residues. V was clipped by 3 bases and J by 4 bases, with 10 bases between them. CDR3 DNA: TGTGCCAGCAGCTTTTCGACAAGCGGAAACACCATATATTTT. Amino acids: CASSFSTSGNTIYF. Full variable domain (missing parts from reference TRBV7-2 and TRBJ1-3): GAGVSQSPSNKVTEKGKDVELRCDPISGHTALYWYRQSLGQGLEFLIYFQGNSAPDKSGLPSDRFSAERTGGSVSTLTIQRTQQEDSAVYLCASSFSTSGNTIYFGEGSWLTVV.

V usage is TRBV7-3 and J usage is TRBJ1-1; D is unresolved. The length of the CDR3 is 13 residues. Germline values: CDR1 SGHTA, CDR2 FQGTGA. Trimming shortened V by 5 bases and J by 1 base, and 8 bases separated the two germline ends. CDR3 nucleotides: TGTGCCAGCAGCCCAACTACGAACACTGAAGCTTTCTTT. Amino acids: CASSPTTNTEAFF.

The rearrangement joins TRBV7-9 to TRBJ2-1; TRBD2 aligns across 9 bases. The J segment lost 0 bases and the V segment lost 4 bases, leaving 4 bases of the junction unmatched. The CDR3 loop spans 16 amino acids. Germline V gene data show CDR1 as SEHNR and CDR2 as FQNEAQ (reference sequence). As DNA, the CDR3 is TGTGCCAGCAGCTCCCGACTAGCGGCCTCCTACAATGAGCAGTTCTTC. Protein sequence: CASSSRLAASYNEQFF. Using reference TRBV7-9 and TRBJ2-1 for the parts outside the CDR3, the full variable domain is DTGVSQNPRHKITKRGQNVTFRCDPISEHNRLYWYRQTLGQGPEFLTYFQNEAQLEKSRLLSDRFSAERPKGSFSTLEIQRTEQGDSAMYLCASSSRLAASYNEQFFGPGTRLTVL.

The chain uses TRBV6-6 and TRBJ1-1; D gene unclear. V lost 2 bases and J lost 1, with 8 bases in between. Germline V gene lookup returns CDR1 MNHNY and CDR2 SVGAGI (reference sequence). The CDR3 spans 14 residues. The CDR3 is CASSYHTPNTEAFF. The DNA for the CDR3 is TGTGCCAGCAGTTACCATACACCGAACACTGAAGCTTTCTTT.

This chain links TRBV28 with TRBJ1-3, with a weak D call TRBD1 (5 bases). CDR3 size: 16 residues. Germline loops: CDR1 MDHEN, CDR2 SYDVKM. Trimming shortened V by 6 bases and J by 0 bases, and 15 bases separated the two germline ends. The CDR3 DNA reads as TGTGCCAGCAGCCTGAGGACAAAACGCTCTGGAAACACCATATATTTT. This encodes CASSLRTKRSGNTIYF.

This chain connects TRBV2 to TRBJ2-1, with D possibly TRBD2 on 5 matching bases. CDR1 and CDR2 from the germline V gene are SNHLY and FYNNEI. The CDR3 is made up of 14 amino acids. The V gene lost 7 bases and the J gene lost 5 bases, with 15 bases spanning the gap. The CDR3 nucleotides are TGTGCCAGCAAACGTCTAGCCCCAAACAATGAGCAGTTCTTC. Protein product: CASKRLAPNNEQFF.